The present T cell receptor beta chain was sequenced within a study of blood T cell repertoires in COVID-19. Study details: From T cells, B-cell-depleted T cells, or PBMCs came the material, which was cDNA or gDNA.

Libraries were prepared by immunoSEQ multiplex PCR; TCRdb keeps only in-frame clonotypes and omits some of them. The sample shows roughly 250,000 clones, about 86% of them seen only once. The trim removed 5 bases at V and 2 bases at J, leaving 7 bases unmatched. Germline values: CDR1 SGHAT, CDR2 FQNNGV. The CDR3 is made up of 15 amino acids. V gene TRBV11-2 combines with J gene TRBJ1-1; 8 bases are a match to TRBD1. The sequenced material came from peripheral blood. The TCR sequence derives from a woman aged 55-69 years with active or convalescent COVID-19. CDR3 loop: CASSGYRGSNTEAFF. CDR3 in DNA: TGTGCCAGCAGCGGATACAGGGGGTCTAACACTGAAGCTTTCTTT. Based on the CDR3 plus reference TRBV11-2 and TRBJ1-1, the full variable domain is EAGVAQSPRYKIIEKRQSVAFWCNPISGHATLYWYQQILGQGPKLLIQFQNNGVVDDSQLPKDRFSAERLKGVDSTLKIQPAKLEDSAVYLCASSGYRGSNTEAFFGQGTRLTVV.